This TCR beta chain was identified in a study of cytomegalovirus exposure and HLA in healthy donors. Regarding the study as a whole: Looking again later, the authors saw that most CMV-associated TCR beta chains seemed HLA-restricted. TRBV6-2, TRBV6-3 and other indistinguishable V segments were excluded. Rare sequences made up most TCRs, while some public TCRs were found in many donors.

For this clone: No antigen is known for it.

The CDR3 sequence is 16 residues long. With V trimmed by 0 bases and J by 8 bases, 13 bases remained unmatched. Germline V CDR1 and CDR2: SGDLS, YYNGEE. With 60 Vbeta and 13 Jbeta primers, the PCR was carried out. Using immunoSEQ multiplex PCR, the repertoire was profiled, and TCRdb retains in-frame clones only, with some absent. The sample has about 130,000 clones; about 80% are singletons. Sequencing was performed on PBMCs. This sequence joins TRBV9 and TRBJ1-2; TRBD1 matches 7 bases. The receptor was derived from a male donor in good health and CMV-seronegative. The CDR3 reads CASSVAQVEGAQGYTF. The CDR3 nucleotides read TGTGCCAGCAGCGTAGCTCAGGTAGAGGGGGCGCAGGGCTACACCTTC.